This T cell receptor (beta chain) was identified in a study of T cells in localized non-small cell lung cancer. The repertoire was sequenced with immunoSEQ multiplex PCR; TCRdb's copy has only in-frame clones and lacks some. The table has 25,000 to 30,000 clones, 85% to 95% seen once; the top ten hold roughly 27%. Notes on this clone: Its antigen is undetermined.

From germline, CDR1 is KGHSH and CDR2 LQKENI. The CDR3 has 16 amino acids. The ends were cut back, 3 bases at V and 0 bases at J, with 14 bases in the middle. Study-wide points: Clonality peaked in uninvolved adjacent lung rather than tumor. Paired adjacent lung recovered a median around 59 of the top 100 tumor clones. With higher T cell density in blood came longer overall survival. A single tumor region was sequenced, leaving heterogeneity possible.

The sequence came from a female donor older than 55 with stage I lung adenocarcinoma. The sequencing here drew on peripheral blood, taken before any cancer treatment. The V and J genes are TRBV18 and TRBJ1-1, with D maybe TRBD1 (6 bases). CDR3 in DNA: TGTGCCAGCTCACCCGGGGGGCCTACCTTGAACACTGAAGCTTTCTTT. This gives the protein CASSPGGPTLNTEAFF.